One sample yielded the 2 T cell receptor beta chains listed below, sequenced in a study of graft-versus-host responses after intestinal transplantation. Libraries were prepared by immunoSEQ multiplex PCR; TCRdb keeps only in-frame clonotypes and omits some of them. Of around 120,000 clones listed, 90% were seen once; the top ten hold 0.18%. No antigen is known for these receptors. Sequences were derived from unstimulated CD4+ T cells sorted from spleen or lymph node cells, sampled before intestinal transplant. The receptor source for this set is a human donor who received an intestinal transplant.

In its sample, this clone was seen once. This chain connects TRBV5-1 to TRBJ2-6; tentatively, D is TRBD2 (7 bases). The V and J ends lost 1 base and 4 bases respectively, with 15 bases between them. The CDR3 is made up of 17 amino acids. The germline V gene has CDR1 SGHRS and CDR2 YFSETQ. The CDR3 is CASSLIAGARGANVLTF. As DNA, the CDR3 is TGCGCCAGCAGCTTGATCGCGGGGGCGCGCGGGGCCAACGTCCTGACTTTC.

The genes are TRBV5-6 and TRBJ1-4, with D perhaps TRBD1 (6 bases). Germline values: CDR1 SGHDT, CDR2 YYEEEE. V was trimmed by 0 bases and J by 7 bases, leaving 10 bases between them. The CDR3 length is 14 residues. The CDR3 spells CASSLGRGFEKLFF. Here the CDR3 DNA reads TGTGCCAGCAGCTTGGGCAGGGGTTTTGAAAAACTGTTTTTT.